This T cell receptor beta chain emerged from a study of blood T cell repertoires in COVID-19. Study overall: There were acute and convalescent COVID-19 samples, and they came from the United States, Italy and Spain.

Data came from immunoSEQ multiplex PCR; TCRdb stores just in-frame clones and leaves some out. This table has about 120,000 clones, around nine tenths appearing once. The specimen was peripheral blood. The clonotype comes from a woman aged 45-65 years with acute or convalescent COVID-19.

The CDR3 DNA reads as TGTGCCTGGAGAGTTGGGGGGACCTACGAGCAGTACTTC. Protein sequence: CAWRVGGTYEQYF. The V and J genes are TRBV30 and TRBJ2-7, with D possibly TRBD2 on 6 matching bases. V dropped 3 bases and J dropped 2 bases, with 11 bases sitting between them. This CDR3 is built from 13 residues. CDR1 and CDR2 from the germline V gene are GTSNPN and SVGIG (reference sequence). The variable domain in full, completed from reference TRBV30 and TRBJ2-7, reads SQTIHQWPATLVQPVGSPLSLECTVEGTSNPNLYWYRQAAGRGLQLLFYSVGIGQISSEVPQNLSASRPQDRQFILSSKKLLLSDSGFYLCAWRVGGTYEQYFGPGTRLTVT.